These 27 T cell receptor beta chains originate from one sample sequenced in a study of T cells in Graves' hyperthyroidism and ophthalmopathy. RNA transcripts provided the source from which TCR beta CDR3 regions were amplified. The HTBI primer set drove a first-round RT-PCR of the TCR CDR3. TCRdb re-called the multiplex PCR reads through MiXCR, storing one row per CDR3 protein. Of around 60,000 distinct CDR3 sequences in the sample, 49% are singletons; the top ten hold about an eighth. Sequenced input: blood. These receptors came from a woman aged 30 to 39 with Graves' ophthalmopathy.

This clonotype has ten or more counts. The rearrangement joins TRBV6-5 to TRBJ2-1, with a tentative D call TRBD2 (6 bases). V was trimmed by 5 bases and J by 4 bases, leaving 12 bases between them. Germline loops: CDR1 MNHEY, CDR2 SVGAGI. The CDR3 has 14 residues. The CDR3 region is CASSPGTAYNEQFF. Written as DNA, the CDR3 is TGTGCCAGCAGTCCCGGGACTGCATACAATGAGCAGTTCTTC.

The rearrangement links TRBV14 to TRBJ1-5; a possible D gene is TRBD1 (5 bases). CDR3 length equals 14 residues. Germline V gene data show CDR1 as SGHDN and CDR2 as FVKESK. V shed 0 bases and J shed 6 bases, with 9 bases lying between them. The CDR3 region is CASSQDGAGQPQHF. The CDR3 DNA reads TGTGCCAGCAGCCAAGACGGGGCGGGTCAGCCCCAGCATTTT. Full variable domain (rest looked up from reference TRBV14 and TRBJ1-5): EAGVTQFPSHSVIEKGQTVTLRCDPISGHDNLYWYRRVMGKEIKFLLHFVKESKQDESGMPNNRFLAERTGGTYSTLKVQPAELEDSGVYFCASSQDGAGQPQHFGDGTRLSIL.

This clonotype was picked up many times. The gene calls are TRBV6-5 and TRBJ1-1; the match to TRBD1 covers 9 bases. With 2 bases clipped from V and 4 bases from J, the junction kept 8 bases outside the gene matches. This CDR3 has 16 amino acids. The germline V gene has CDR1 MNHEY and CDR2 SVGAGI. CDR3 in amino acids: CASSYGTGILITEAFF. The CDR3 DNA sequence: TGTGCCAGCAGTTACGGGACAGGGATATTGATCACTGAAGCTTTCTTT.

This clonotype was counted a few times. The chain carries TRBV6-6 and TRBJ1-1; D may be TRBD1 (5 bases). V was pared by 6 bases and J by 0 bases, with 20 bases between. The germline gives CDR1 MNHNY, CDR2 SVGAGI (reference sequence). The CDR3 totals 17 residues. CDR3 in DNA: TGTGCCAGCAGCCCGACAGCTTTGCGAACCATGAACACTGAAGCTTTCTTT. This gives the protein CASSPTALRTMNTEAFF.

In its sample, this clonotype was seen many times. This chain connects TRBV13 to TRBJ1-1; no definite D call. This CDR3 comprises 11 residues. Germline V gene sequence: CDR1 PRHDT, CDR2 FYEKMQ (reference sequence). V dropped 0 bases and J dropped 8 bases, with 4 bases sitting between them. The CDR3 nucleotides are TGTGCCAGCAGCTTAGGTCCCGAAGCTTTCTTT. Its translation is CASSLGPEAFF. The full variable domain, rest sourced from reference TRBV13 and TRBJ1-1, is AAGVIQSPRHLIKEKRETATLKCYPIPRHDTVYWYQQGPGQDPQFLISFYEKMQSDKGSIPDRFSAQQFSDYHSELNMSSLELGDSALYFCASSLGPEAFFGQGTRLTVV.

Ten or more counts support this clonotype. The chain joins TRBV5-4 to TRBJ2-7; 7 bases map to TRBD2. Trimming at V came to 0 bases and at J to 2 bases, leaving 5 bases not matched to a gene. Germline V CDR1 and CDR2: SGHNT, YYREEE (reference sequence). The CDR3 consists of 15 residues. In DNA, the CDR3 is TGTGCCAGCAGCTTGGATACTAGCGACGCCTACGAGCAGTACTTC. Protein product: CASSLDTSDAYEQYF.

Only one count was recorded for this clonotype. The chain uses TRBV29-1 and TRBJ2-7, with 12 bases matching TRBD2. The germline CDR1 and CDR2 sequences are SQVTM and ANQGSEA. V gave up 4 bases and J gave up 5 bases; unmatched junction bases: 9. This CDR3 comprises 15 residues. The DNA of the CDR3 is TGCAGCGTTGCGCTAGCGGGAGGGCCTAGAAACGAGCAGTACTTC. Translated: CSVALAGGPRNEQYF.

The V and J genes are TRBV11-2 and TRBJ2-2; D is uncertain. Germline V gene lookup returns CDR1 SGHAT and CDR2 FQNNGV. The CDR3 is made up of 10 amino acids. V lost 6 bases, J lost 8 bases, and 4 bases lay in between. CDR3: CASSQGELFF. The DNA of the CDR3 is TGTGCCAGCAGTCAGGGGGAGCTGTTTTTT.

This sequence joins TRBV9 and TRBJ1-2; D might be TRBD1 (5 bases). Looked up from germline, CDR1 is SGDLS and CDR2 is YYNGEE. Trimming removed 1 base at V and 8 bases at J, with 18 bases between. CDR3 length: 15 residues. CDR3 DNA sequence: TGTGCCAGCAGCGTACCGGGACTAGCGGGAGGAGGCTACACCTTC. Residues: CASSVPGLAGGGYTF.

V usage is TRBV15 and J usage is TRBJ2-5, with a weak D call TRBD1 (6 bases). The V and J ends lost 8 bases and 2 bases respectively, with 18 bases between them. The CDR3 has 15 residues. Germline assignment: CDR1 LNHNV and CDR2 YYDKDF (reference sequence). The CDR3 region is CATAPDSHRQETQYF. The CDR3 nucleotides are TGTGCCACCGCGCCGGACAGCCACCGTCAAGAGACCCAGTACTTC.

The V call is TRBV7-3, the J call TRBJ2-3, with TRBD2 matching 12 bases. The CDR3 has 15 amino acids. Germline CDR1 SGHTA, CDR2 FQGTGA. V shed 6 bases and J 3 bases; nucleotides not matched to a gene: 4. CDR3 nucleotide sequence: TGTGCCAGCAGGCCTACTAGCGGGAGGACAGATACGCAGTATTTT. Protein product: CASRPTSGRTDTQYF. Full variable domain (missing parts from reference TRBV7-3 and TRBJ2-3): GAGVSQTPSNKVTEKGKYVELRCDPISGHTALYWYRQSLGQGPEFLIYFQGTGAADDSGLPNDRFFAVRPEGSVSTLKIQRTERGDSAVYLCASRPTSGRTDTQYFGPGTRLTVL.

In its sample, this clonotype was seen many times. The chain couples TRBV2 to TRBJ1-4; no firm D call. Germline values: CDR1 SNHLY, CDR2 FYNNEI. There are 14 residues in the CDR3. Trimming removed 4 bases at V and 10 bases at J, with 16 bases between. The CDR3 loop is CASSGAGKKGKLFF. The CDR3 DNA is TGTGCCAGCAGTGGAGCGGGCAAGAAGGGAAAACTGTTTTTT.

The genes are TRBV5-1 and TRBJ1-2; TRBD1 might be the D (6 bases). V shed 0 bases and J shed 6 bases, with 12 bases lying between them. The CDR3 length is 14 residues. CDR1 and CDR2 from the germline V gene are SGHRS and YFSETQ. The CDR3 bases are TGCGCCAGCAGCTTGGCCGCAGGGGTGGATGGCTACACCTTC. This encodes CASSLAAGVDGYTF.

On this clonotype itself: A read error may produce the germline difference seen at one junction end. The rearrangement links TRBV7-2 to TRBJ1-2, with TRBD1 matching over 8 bases. The germline gives CDR1 SGHTA, CDR2 FQGNSA. The CDR3 totals 13 residues. The CDR3: CASSQDRAYGYTF. The CDR3 bases are TGTGCTAGCAGCCAGGACAGGGCCTATGGCTACACCTTC.

This clonotype appeared many times. This chain links TRBV5-6 with TRBJ2-1, with 9 bases matching TRBD2. Trimming removed 4 bases from V and 2 bases from J; junction bases left unmatched: 7. The CDR3 is 16 amino acids. Looked up from germline, CDR1 is SGHDT and CDR2 is YYEEEE. CDR3 DNA: TGTGCCAGCAGCCCCAAGGGCGGGAGGGCCTACAATGAGCAGTTCTTC. This sequence encodes CASSPKGGRAYNEQFF.

The genes are TRBV7-2 and TRBJ2-7, with TRBD2 matching 7 bases. CDR1 is SGHTA, CDR2 FQGNSA, per germline. The V segment lost 3 bases and the J segment 5 bases; nucleotides outside the gene matches: 7. This CDR3 has 14 amino acids. CDR3 nucleotides: TGTGCCAGCAGCTTGAACGGGAGGACTAACGAGCAGTACTTC. This sequence encodes CASSLNGRTNEQYF.

The chain couples TRBV29-1 to TRBJ2-1; D may match TRBD1 or TRBD2 (5 bases each). Germline V CDR1 and CDR2: SQVTM, ANQGSEA. This CDR3 spans 11 amino acids. The germline V and J ends were trimmed by 4 bases and 8 bases, with 9 bases remaining between them. CDR3 bases: TGCAGCGTTGTTCGAGGGGATGAGCAGTTCTTC. Protein product: CSVVRGDEQFF.

The gene calls are TRBV9 and TRBJ2-7, with TRBD1 identical over 7 bases. The germline V gene has CDR1 SGDLS and CDR2 YYNGEE. The ends lost 4 bases at V and 1 base at J; junction bases unmatched: 5. The CDR3 is 14 amino acids. The CDR3 protein is CASSLTGQSYEQYF. The CDR3 nucleotides read TGTGCCAGCAGCTTGACAGGGCAATCCTACGAGCAGTACTTC.

This clonotype has ten or more counts. The V and J genes are TRBV4-1 and TRBJ2-3; D is undetermined. The germline V and J ends were trimmed by 1 base and 3 bases, with 11 bases remaining between them. Germline assignment: CDR1 MGHRA and CDR2 YSYEKL. The CDR3 runs to 15 residues. The chain's CDR3 is CASSQGPVRTDTQYF. The CDR3 coding sequence is TGCGCCAGCAGCCAAGGGCCAGTACGAACAGATACGCAGTATTTT.

J is TRBJ2-5 and V is TRBV6-6, with 8 nucleotides matching TRBD1. Trimming cost V 6 bases and J 9 bases; bases outside gene matches: 18. Germline loops: CDR1 MNHNY, CDR2 SVGAGI (reference sequence). The CDR3 has 16 amino acids. The DNA of the CDR3 is TGTGCCAGCAGCGATCGACAGGGGTCGGGCAATCAGCCCCAGTACTTC. Translating gives CASSDRQGSGNQPQYF.

The sample holds many counts of this clonotype. The V and J genes are TRBV28 and TRBJ2-7; D unresolved. This CDR3 has 10 residues. Looked up from germline, CDR1 is MDHEN and CDR2 is SYDVKM. Trimming removed 6 bases at V and 3 bases at J, with 3 bases between. CDR3 nucleotide sequence: TGTGCCAGCAGCCTCTACGAGCAGTACTTC. Residues: CASSLYEQYF.

This clonotype was found many times. The V call is TRBV27, the J call TRBJ2-2, with 7 bases identical to TRBD2. This CDR3 spans 12 amino acids. Germline V gene lookup returns CDR1 MNHEY and CDR2 SMNVEV (reference sequence). V trimming: 6 bases; J trimming: 7 bases; junction bases outside the gene matches: 2. The CDR3 region has the DNA TGTGCCAGCAGCGGACTAGTCGGGGAGCTGTTTTTT. This sequence encodes CASSGLVGELFF.

The rearrangement joins TRBV29-1 to TRBJ1-1; no clear D gene. The CDR3 consists of 13 residues. V was pared by 1 base and J by 0 bases, with 6 bases between. Germline CDR1 reads SQVTM; CDR2 reads ANQGSEA. The CDR3 nucleotides are TGCAGCGTTGAAGGGCCGCTGAACACTGAAGCTTTCTTT. Translation: CSVEGPLNTEAFF.

The rearrangement uses TRBV27 and TRBJ2-6; D is ambiguous. Per the germline V gene, CDR1 is MNHEY and CDR2 is SMNVEV (reference sequence). The germline V and J ends were trimmed by 3 bases and 3 bases, with 12 bases remaining between them. The CDR3 sequence is 16 residues long. The CDR3 reads CASSFIPPFGANVLTF. As DNA, the CDR3 is TGTGCCAGCAGTTTTATTCCCCCGTTTGGGGCCAACGTCCTGACTTTC.

The chain carries TRBV27 and TRBJ1-1; 7 nucleotides line up with TRBD1. The germline gives CDR1 MNHEY, CDR2 SMNVEV (reference sequence). The CDR3 consists of 17 residues. The V gene end was trimmed by 2 bases and the J gene end by 8 bases; junction bases not matched to a gene: 17. The CDR3, as DNA: TGTGCCAGCAGTTTACTACGGACAGGCGGGGGGAAAACGGAAGCTTTCTTT. Its translation: CASSLLRTGGGKTEAFF.

This clonotype was detected once. The chain couples TRBV7-3 to TRBJ2-1; 13 bases agree with TRBD2. The V gene's germline CDR1 is SGHTA and CDR2 FQGTGA. CDR3 length: 15 residues. After removal of 5 bases from V and 8 bases from J, the junction contained 6 bases not matched to a gene. Here the CDR3 reads CASSPTSGRGHEQFF. For the CDR3, the DNA is TGTGCCAGCAGCCCCACTAGCGGGAGGGGCCATGAGCAGTTCTTC.

The chain is built from TRBV20-1 and TRBJ2-7; D tentatively fits TRBD1 or TRBD2 (5 bases each). From germline, CDR1 is DFQATT and CDR2 SNEGSKA (reference sequence). The CDR3 is made up of 14 amino acids. V was shortened by 1 base and J by 2 bases, with 12 bases between the two germline ends. CDR3 region: CSARGGNRTYEQYF. DNA of the CDR3: TGCAGTGCTAGAGGGGGGAACAGAACCTACGAGCAGTACTTC.